These 18 T cell receptor beta chains were all obtained from the same sample, sequenced in a study of human T cells and chemical hapten exposure. Via MiXCR, TCRdb re-called the RACE reads, giving one row per CDR3 protein. In the table there are tens of thousands of distinct CDR3 sequences, 9.5% to 12% of which are singletons. Time point indicated: pre-sensitization, week 0. As to treatment: therapeutic diphenylcyclopropenone sensitization with weekly scalp DPC. The sample here was whole blood, taken in connection with sensitization to the hapten diphenylcyclopropenone (DPC). Receptors were obtained from a woman aged 50 to 60 with alopecia areata. Some clones in this sample may be carry-over from other donors' samples.

This clonotype was counted between two and nine times. V gene TRBV27 combines with J gene TRBJ1-2, with D uncertain. The CDR3 spans 16 residues. CDR1 is MNHEY and CDR2 is SMNVEV in the germline V gene (reference sequence). V shed 4 bases and J shed 4 bases, with 19 bases lying between them. The CDR3 DNA follows: TGTGCCAGCAGTTCCAGCGACGGAGGTGTCGGCTATGGCTACACCTTC. Its protein product is CASSSSDGGVGYGYTF.

At least ten counts were recorded for this clonotype. CDR3 DNA sequence: TGTGCCAGCTCTCAGCAGTCAGGTATCTCCTACAATGAGCAGTTCTTC. It is translated as CASSQQSGISYNEQFF. This rearrangement joins TRBV18 to TRBJ2-1; D is undetermined. CDR3 length equals 16 residues. Germline CDR1 reads KGHSH; CDR2 reads LQKENI. Trimming stripped 6 bases from V and 0 bases from J, with 15 bases between.

This clonotype was observed at least ten times. The gene calls are TRBV3-1 and TRBJ2-5, with a weak D call TRBD1 (6 bases). Germline V gene lookup returns CDR1 LGHDT and CDR2 YNNKEL (reference sequence). The CDR3 spans 14 residues. The V end lost 2 bases, the J end lost 4 bases, and 11 bases lay between the germline ends. The CDR3 bases are TGTGCCAGCAGCCAAAGGGGGACCTTAGAGACCCAGTACTTC. This gives the protein CASSQRGTLETQYF.

This clonotype was found many times. The chain carries TRBV7-3 and TRBJ1-1; maybe TRBD1 (5 bases). Germline CDR1 reads SGHTA; CDR2 reads FQGTGA. V lost 6 bases and J 0 bases, leaving 11 bases between the germline ends. The CDR3 has 14 amino acids. The CDR3 DNA sequence: TGTGCCAGCAGACGCCAGGGAATGAACACTGAAGCTTTCTTT. Its protein is CASRRQGMNTEAFF.

The rearrangement joins TRBV10-3 to TRBJ2-7, with a tentative D call TRBD1 (5 bases). V was trimmed by 3 bases and J by 4 bases, leaving 16 bases between them. The germline V gene encodes CDR1 ENHRY and CDR2 SYGVKD. CDR3 size: 15 residues. The CDR3 bases are TGTGCCATCAGTGAAGGTACAGGCCGTACATACGAGCAGTACTTC. Translating it yields CAISEGTGRTYEQYF.

V and J are TRBV27 and TRBJ1-6, with D maybe TRBD1 (5 bases). Germline assignment: CDR1 MNHEY and CDR2 SMNVEV (reference sequence). V lost 4 bases to trimming and J lost 10 bases, with 11 bases between them. This CDR3 has 13 residues. The CDR3 nucleotides are TGTGCCAGCAGTTGGGACCCGCGGTCACCCCTCCACTTT. Translating gives CASSWDPRSPLHF.

In its sample, this clonotype was seen many times. The chain has TRBV29-1 and TRBJ1-1; D may be TRBD1 (6 bases). V shed 6 bases and J shed 10 bases, with 9 bases lying between them. The CDR3 sequence is 9 residues long. The germline CDR1 and CDR2 sequences are SQVTM and ANQGSEA. CDR3 nucleotide sequence: TGCAGCGTCGACAGGCCAGCTTTCTTT. As protein: CSVDRPAFF.

This clonotype was detected only a few times. This rearrangement joins TRBV15 to TRBJ2-1; D gene ambiguous. Germline V gene data show CDR1 as LNHNV and CDR2 as YYDKDF (reference sequence). The V end lost 2 bases, the J end lost 8 bases, and 16 bases lay between the germline ends. The CDR3 contains 15 residues. CDR3 sequence: CATSRFLSESDEQFF. As DNA, the CDR3 is TGTGCCACCAGCAGATTTTTATCGGAGAGCGATGAGCAGTTCTTC.

The chain recombines TRBV27 with TRBJ1-6; 9 bases line up with TRBD1. The V and J ends lost 3 bases and 9 bases, in that order; junction bases with no gene match: 3. Per the germline V gene, CDR1 is MNHEY and CDR2 is SMNVEV (reference sequence). There are 14 residues in the CDR3. The CDR3, as DNA: TGTGCCAGCAGTTTCGGGACAGGGAGTTCACCCCTCCACTTT. Amino acids: CASSFGTGSSPLHF.

In this sample, this clonotype turned up a few times. The chain links TRBV10-3 to TRBJ2-3; possible D gene TRBD2, 5 bases. The CDR3 runs to 14 residues. V dropped 6 bases and J dropped 0 bases, with 10 bases sitting between them. The germline gives CDR1 ENHRY, CDR2 SYGVKD. The CDR3, as DNA: TGTGCCATCAGACAAGCGGCTAGCACAGATACGCAGTATTTT. Residues: CAIRQAASTDTQYF.

This clonotype was detected only a few times. The V gene is TRBV12-5, the J gene TRBJ1-1, with D possibly TRBD1 on 5 matching bases. The CDR3 is 14 residues long. Germline loops: CDR1 LGHNT, CDR2 FRNRAP. V lost 6 bases, J lost 5 bases, and 16 bases lay in between. The CDR3 region has the DNA TGTGCTAGTGGGGCAGGGCTAGTTCGGACTGAAGCTTTCTTT. Translating gives CASGAGLVRTEAFF.

This chain joins TRBV18 and TRBJ2-2; D ambiguous. CDR1 and CDR2 (germline): KGHSH, LQKENI. The CDR3 covers 14 residues. V shed 2 bases and J shed 0 bases, with 4 bases lying between them. CDR3 nucleotides: TGTGCCAGCTCACCATTTCCGAACACCGGGGAGCTGTTTTTT. Translation: CASSPFPNTGELFF.

This clonotype has a count of ten or more. The J gene is TRBJ2-7, the V gene TRBV6-5, with 9 bases matching TRBD1. V shed 6 bases, J shed 4 bases, and the junction held 7 bases outside the gene matches. The CDR3 length is 14 residues. Looked up from germline, CDR1 is MNHEY and CDR2 is SVGAGI. CDR3 bases: TGTGCCAGCAGACCCCGGGACAGGGTTTACGAGCAGTACTTC. Translation gives CASRPRDRVYEQYF.

The chain uses TRBV28 and TRBJ2-1; D is unclear. V was clipped by 7 bases and J by 11 bases, with 18 bases between them. CDR1 is MDHEN and CDR2 is SYDVKM in the germline V gene. This CDR3 is built from 13 residues. The CDR3 region has the DNA TGTGCCAGCAAGACACATCCCAATGCTAAGCAGTTCTTC. Translation: CASKTHPNAKQFF.

V gene TRBV3-1 combines with J gene TRBJ2-3; D uncertain. Germline V gene lookup returns CDR1 LGHDT and CDR2 YNNKEL (reference sequence). This CDR3 contains 16 residues. V was clipped by 2 bases and J by 1 base, with 13 bases between them. The CDR3: CASSQRANRRTDTQYF. The DNA of the CDR3 is TGTGCCAGCAGCCAAAGGGCAAACCGGCGCACAGATACGCAGTATTTT.

The V gene is TRBV18, the J gene TRBJ1-2; D gene uncertain. V gave up 3 bases and J gave up 8 bases, with 13 bases separating them. The CDR3 is made up of 13 amino acids. CDR1 and CDR2 (germline): KGHSH, LQKENI. This chain's CDR3 is CASSPNEAKGYTF. The CDR3 coding sequence is TGTGCCAGCTCACCTAATGAAGCAAAGGGCTACACCTTC.

There are many counts of this clonotype. The rearrangement links TRBV29-1 to TRBJ1-2, with 11 bases that match TRBD1. V shed 5 bases, J shed 6 bases, and the junction held 5 bases outside the gene matches. Germline CDR1 SQVTM, CDR2 ANQGSEA. This CDR3 contains 13 residues. CDR3 region: CSVPDRGLDGYTF. The DNA of the CDR3 is TGCAGCGTTCCGGACAGGGGGCTTGATGGCTACACCTTC.

This clonotype was detected a few times. The genes are TRBV19 and TRBJ1-4, with D uncertain. The CDR3 extends over 16 amino acids. Germline CDR1 is LNHDA and CDR2 is SQIVND (reference sequence). V gave up 4 bases and J gave up 3 bases, with 15 bases separating them. In DNA form, the CDR3 reads TGTGCCAGTAGTAGAGCCCTGGCGGGGTCTAATGAAAAACTGTTTTTT. Encoded protein: CASSRALAGSNEKLFF. Drawing the rest from reference TRBV19 and TRBJ1-4, the complete variable domain is DGGITQSPKYLFRKEGQNVTLSCEQNLNHDAMYWYRQDPGQGLRLIYYSQIVNDFQKGDIAEGYSVSREKKESFPLTVTSAQKNPTAFYLCASSRALAGSNEKLFFGSGTQLSVL.